This TCR beta chain was obtained from a study of T cells in localized non-small cell lung cancer. Broader study findings: Elevated blood T cell density was associated with longer overall survival. Investigators sequenced only a single tumor region, leaving heterogeneity possible. Uninvolved adjacent lung had the highest recorded T cell clonality, with tumor below it.

The trim removed 8 bases at V and 7 bases at J, leaving 6 bases unmatched. Germline V CDR1 and CDR2: SNHLY, FYNNEI. CDR3 size: 13 residues. With respect to this clone: Its specificity is unknown.

Only in-frame clones appear in the TCRdb table, and some are missing; sequencing was by immunoSEQ multiplex PCR. Among approximately 11,000 clones listed, over 75% were seen once. This specimen consisted of peripheral blood, obtained before any cancer treatment. This TCR was sampled from a male donor at least 60 years old with stage I lung adenocarcinoma. This sequence joins TRBV2 and TRBJ2-1, with 9 positions matching TRBD2. CDR3 coding DNA: TGTGCCAGCGGAAGCGGGGGGAGGAATGAGCAGTTCTTC. Its translation: CASGSGGRNEQFF.